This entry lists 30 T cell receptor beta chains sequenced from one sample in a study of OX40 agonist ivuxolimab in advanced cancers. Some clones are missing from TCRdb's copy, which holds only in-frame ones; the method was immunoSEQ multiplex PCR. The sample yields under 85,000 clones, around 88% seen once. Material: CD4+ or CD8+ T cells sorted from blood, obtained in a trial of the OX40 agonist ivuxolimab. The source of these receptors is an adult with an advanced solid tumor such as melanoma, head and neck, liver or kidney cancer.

The CDR3 coding sequence is TGTGCCAGCAGATCGACAGGGGTTTGGGGCTACACCTTC. Protein sequence: CASRSTGVWGYTF. The chain combines TRBV7-9 with TRBJ1-2; the match to TRBD1 covers 8 bases. From germline, CDR1 is SEHNR and CDR2 FQNEAQ (reference sequence). This CDR3 has 13 amino acids. The trim removed 6 bases at V and 8 bases at J, leaving 8 bases unmatched. Looking up the rest from reference TRBV7-9 and TRBJ1-2 gives the full variable domain: DTGVSQNPRHKITKRGQNVTFRCDPISEHNRLYWYRQTLGQGPEFLTYFQNEAQLEKSRLLSDRFSAERPKGSFSTLEIQRTEQGDSAMYLCASRSTGVWGYTFGSGTRLTVV.

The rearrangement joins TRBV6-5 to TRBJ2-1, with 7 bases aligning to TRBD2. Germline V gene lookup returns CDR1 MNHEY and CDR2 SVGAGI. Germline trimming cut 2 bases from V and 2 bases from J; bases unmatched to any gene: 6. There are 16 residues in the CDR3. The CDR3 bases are TGTGCCAGCAGTTACGAGAGCGGGGTAACCTACAATGAGCAGTTCTTC. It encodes CASSYESGVTYNEQFF.

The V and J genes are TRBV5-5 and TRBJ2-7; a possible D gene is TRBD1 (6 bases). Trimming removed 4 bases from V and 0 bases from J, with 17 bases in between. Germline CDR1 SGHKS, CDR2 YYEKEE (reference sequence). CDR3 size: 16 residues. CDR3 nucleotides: TGTGCCAGCAGCCGTACCGGGACACCGAGCTCCTACGAGCAGTACTTC. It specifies CASSRTGTPSSYEQYF.

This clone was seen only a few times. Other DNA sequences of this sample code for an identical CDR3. This chain's CDR3 is CASSRLAETQYF. Written as DNA, the CDR3 is TGTGCCAGCAGTCGTCTGGCAGAGACCCAGTACTTC. The rearrangement uses TRBV2 and TRBJ2-5; D gene unclear. The ends were cut back, 5 bases at V and 4 bases at J, with 8 bases in the middle. From germline, CDR1 is SNHLY and CDR2 FYNNEI. The CDR3 is made up of 12 amino acids.

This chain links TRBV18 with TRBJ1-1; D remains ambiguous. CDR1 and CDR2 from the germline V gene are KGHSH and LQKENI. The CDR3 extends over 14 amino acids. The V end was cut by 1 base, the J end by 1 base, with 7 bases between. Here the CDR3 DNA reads TGTGCCAGCTCACCACAGGGAGGGAACACTGAAGCTTTCTTT. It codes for CASSPQGGNTEAFF.

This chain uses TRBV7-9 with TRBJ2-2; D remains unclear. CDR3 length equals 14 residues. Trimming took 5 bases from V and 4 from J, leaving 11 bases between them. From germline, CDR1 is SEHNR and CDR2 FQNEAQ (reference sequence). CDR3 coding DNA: TGTGCCAGCAGCGGCGATCTTGGCACCGGGGAGCTGTTTTTT. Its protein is CASSGDLGTGELFF.

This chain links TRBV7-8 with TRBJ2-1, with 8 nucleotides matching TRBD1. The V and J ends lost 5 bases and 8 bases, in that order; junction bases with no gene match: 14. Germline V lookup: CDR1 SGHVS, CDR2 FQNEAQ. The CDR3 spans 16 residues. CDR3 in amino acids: CASSRQTGTGADEQFF. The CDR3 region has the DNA TGTGCCAGCAGCCGCCAAACCGGGACAGGTGCGGATGAGCAGTTCTTC.

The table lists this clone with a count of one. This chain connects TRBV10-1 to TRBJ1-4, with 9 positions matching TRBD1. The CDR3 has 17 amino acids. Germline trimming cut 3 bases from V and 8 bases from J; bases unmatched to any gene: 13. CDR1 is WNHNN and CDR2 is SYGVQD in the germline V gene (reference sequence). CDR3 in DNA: TGCGCCAGCAGTGACGTGATTCCCGGGACAGGGATCGAAAAACTGTTTTTT. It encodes CASSDVIPGTGIEKLFF.

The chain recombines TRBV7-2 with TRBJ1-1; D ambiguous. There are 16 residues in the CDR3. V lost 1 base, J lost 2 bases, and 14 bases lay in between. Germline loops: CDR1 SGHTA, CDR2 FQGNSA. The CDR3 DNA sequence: TGTGCCAGCAGCTTAGGGGTAGGTTTTGACAACACTGAAGCTTTCTTT. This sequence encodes CASSLGVGFDNTEAFF.

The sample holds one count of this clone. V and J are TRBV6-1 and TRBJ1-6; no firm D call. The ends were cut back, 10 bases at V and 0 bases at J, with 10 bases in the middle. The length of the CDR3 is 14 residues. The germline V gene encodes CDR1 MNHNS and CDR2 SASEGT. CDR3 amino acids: CAIGKSSYNSPLHF. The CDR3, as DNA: TGTGCCATTGGGAAAAGCTCCTATAATTCACCCCTCCACTTT.

The CDR3 protein is CASSLITGPGGSPLHF. CDR3 nucleotides: TGTGCCAGCAGTTTAATAACAGGACCTGGTGGGTCACCCCTCCACTTT. The V call is TRBV27, the J call TRBJ1-6; D might be TRBD1 (5 bases). Per germline, CDR1 MNHEY and CDR2 SMNVEV (reference sequence). V was trimmed by 2 bases and J by 10 bases, leaving 18 bases between them. The CDR3 sequence is 16 residues long.

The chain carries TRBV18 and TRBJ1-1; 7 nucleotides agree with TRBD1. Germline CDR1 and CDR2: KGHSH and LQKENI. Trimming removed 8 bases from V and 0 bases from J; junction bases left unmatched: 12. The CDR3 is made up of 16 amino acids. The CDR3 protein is CASPSPFTGVNTEAFF. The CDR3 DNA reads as TGTGCCAGCCCGTCACCGTTTACAGGGGTGAACACTGAAGCTTTCTTT. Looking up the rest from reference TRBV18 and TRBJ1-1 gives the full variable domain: NAGVMQNPRHLVRRRGQEARLRCSPMKGHSHVYWYRQLPEEGLKFMVYLQKENIIDESGMPKERFSAEFPKEGPSILRIQQVVRGDSAAYFCASPSPFTGVNTEAFFGQGTRLTVV.

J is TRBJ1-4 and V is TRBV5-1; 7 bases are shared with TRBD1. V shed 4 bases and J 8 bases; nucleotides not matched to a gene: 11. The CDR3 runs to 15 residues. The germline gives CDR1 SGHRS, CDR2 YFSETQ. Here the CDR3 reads CASSGTTGTNEKLFF. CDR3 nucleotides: TGCGCCAGCAGCGGGACGACAGGGACGAACGAAAAACTGTTTTTT.

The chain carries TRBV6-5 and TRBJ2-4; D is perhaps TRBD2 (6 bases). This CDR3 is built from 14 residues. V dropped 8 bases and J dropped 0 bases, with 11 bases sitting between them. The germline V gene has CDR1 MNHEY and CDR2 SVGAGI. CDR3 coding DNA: TGTGCCAGCCGGCGGGACGGAGCCAAAAACATTCAGTACTTC. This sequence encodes CASRRDGAKNIQYF.

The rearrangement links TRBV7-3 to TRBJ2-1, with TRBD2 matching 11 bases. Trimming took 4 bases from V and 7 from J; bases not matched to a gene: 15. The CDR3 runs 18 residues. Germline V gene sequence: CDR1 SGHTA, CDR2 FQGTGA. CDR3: CASSSSATSGGRSNEQFF. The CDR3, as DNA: TGTGCCAGCAGCTCCTCCGCTACTAGCGGGGGCCGTTCGAATGAGCAGTTCTTC.

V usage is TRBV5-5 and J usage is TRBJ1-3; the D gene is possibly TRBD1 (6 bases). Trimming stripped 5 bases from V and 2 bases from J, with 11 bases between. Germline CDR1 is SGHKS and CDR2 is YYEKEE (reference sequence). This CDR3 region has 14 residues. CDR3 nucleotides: TGTGCCAGCAGTTTACAGGGAACTGGAAACACCATATATTTT. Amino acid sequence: CASSLQGTGNTIYF. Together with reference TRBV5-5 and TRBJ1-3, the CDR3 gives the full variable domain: DAGVTQSPTHLIKTRGQQVTLRCSPISGHKSVSWYQQVLGQGPQFIFQYYEKEERGRGNFPDRFSARQFPNYSSELNVNALLLGDSALYLCASSLQGTGNTIYFGEGSWLTVV.

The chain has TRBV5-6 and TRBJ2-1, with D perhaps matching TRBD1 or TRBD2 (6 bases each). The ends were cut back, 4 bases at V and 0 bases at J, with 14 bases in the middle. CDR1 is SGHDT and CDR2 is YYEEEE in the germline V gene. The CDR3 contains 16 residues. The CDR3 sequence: CASSDSGGRSYNEQFF. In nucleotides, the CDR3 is TGTGCCAGCAGCGACTCCGGGGGCCGCTCCTACAATGAGCAGTTCTTC.

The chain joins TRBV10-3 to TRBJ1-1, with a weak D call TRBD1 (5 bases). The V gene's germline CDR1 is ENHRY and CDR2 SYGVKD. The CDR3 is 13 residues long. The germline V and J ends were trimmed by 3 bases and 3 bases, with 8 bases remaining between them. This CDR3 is CAISDQGDTEAFF. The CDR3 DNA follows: TGTGCCATCAGTGATCAGGGCGACACTGAAGCTTTCTTT.

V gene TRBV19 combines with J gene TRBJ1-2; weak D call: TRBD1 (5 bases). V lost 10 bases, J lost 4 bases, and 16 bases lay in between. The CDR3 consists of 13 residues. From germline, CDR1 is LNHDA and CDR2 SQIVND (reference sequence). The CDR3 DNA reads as TGTGCCATAAACCAGGGCGGCGCCTATGGCTACACCTTC. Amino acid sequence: CAINQGGAYGYTF.

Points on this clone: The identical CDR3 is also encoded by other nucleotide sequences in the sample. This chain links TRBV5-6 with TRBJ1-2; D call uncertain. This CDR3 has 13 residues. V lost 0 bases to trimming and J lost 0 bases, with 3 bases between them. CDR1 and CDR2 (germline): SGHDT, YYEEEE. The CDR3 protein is CASSLGANYGYTF. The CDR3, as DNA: TGTGCCAGCAGCTTGGGAGCTAACTATGGCTACACCTTC.

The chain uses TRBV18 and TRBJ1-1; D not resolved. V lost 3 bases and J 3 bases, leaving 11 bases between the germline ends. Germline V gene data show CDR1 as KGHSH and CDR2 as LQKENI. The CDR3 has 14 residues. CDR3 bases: TGTGCCAGCTCACCTTGGGTCCAGGACACTGAAGCTTTCTTT. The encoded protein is CASSPWVQDTEAFF.

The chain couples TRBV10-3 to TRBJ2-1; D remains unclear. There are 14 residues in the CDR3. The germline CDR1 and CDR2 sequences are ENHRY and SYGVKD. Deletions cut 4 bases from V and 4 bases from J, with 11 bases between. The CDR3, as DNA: TGTGCCATCAGTGCCCCTGGCGGATACAATGAGCAGTTCTTC. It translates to CAISAPGGYNEQFF.

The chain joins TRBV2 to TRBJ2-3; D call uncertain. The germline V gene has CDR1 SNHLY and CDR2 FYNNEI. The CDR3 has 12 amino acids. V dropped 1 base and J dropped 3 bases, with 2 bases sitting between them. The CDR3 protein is CASSEGTDTQYF. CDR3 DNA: TGTGCCAGCAGTGAAGGTACAGATACGCAGTATTTT.

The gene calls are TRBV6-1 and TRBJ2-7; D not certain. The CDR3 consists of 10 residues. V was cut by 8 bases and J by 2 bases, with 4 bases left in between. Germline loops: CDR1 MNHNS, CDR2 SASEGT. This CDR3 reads CASGPYEQYF. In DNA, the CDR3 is TGTGCCAGCGGACCCTACGAGCAGTACTTC.

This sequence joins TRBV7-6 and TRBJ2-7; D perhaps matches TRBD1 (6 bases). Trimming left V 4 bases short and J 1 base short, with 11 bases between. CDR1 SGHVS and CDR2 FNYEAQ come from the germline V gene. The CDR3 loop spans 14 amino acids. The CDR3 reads CASSSLGGSYEQYF. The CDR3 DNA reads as TGTGCCAGCAGCTCCCTAGGGGGTTCCTACGAGCAGTACTTC. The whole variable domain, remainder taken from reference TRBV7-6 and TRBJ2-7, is GAGVSQSPRYKVTKRGQDVALRCDPISGHVSLYWYRQALGQGPEFLTYFNYEAQQDKSGLPNDRFSAERPEGSISTLTIQRTEQRDSAMYRCASSSLGGSYEQYFGPGTRLTVT.

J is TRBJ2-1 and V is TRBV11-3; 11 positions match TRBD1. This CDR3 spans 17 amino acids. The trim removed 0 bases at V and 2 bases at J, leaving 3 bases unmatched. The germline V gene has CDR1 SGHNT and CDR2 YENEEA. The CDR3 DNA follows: TGTGCCAGCAGCTTAGAAGGGACAGGGGGAACCTACAATGAGCAGTTCTTC. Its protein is CASSLEGTGGTYNEQFF.

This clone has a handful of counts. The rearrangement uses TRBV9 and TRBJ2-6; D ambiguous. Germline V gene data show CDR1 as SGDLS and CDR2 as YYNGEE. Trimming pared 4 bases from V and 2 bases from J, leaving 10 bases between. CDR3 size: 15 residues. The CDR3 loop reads CASSLRKTGANVLTF. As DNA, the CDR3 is TGTGCCAGCAGCCTCAGGAAGACTGGGGCCAACGTCCTGACTTTC.

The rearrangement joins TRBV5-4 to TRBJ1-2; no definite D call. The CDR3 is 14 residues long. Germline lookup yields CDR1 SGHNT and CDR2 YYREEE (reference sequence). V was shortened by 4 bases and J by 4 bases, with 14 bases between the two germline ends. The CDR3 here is CASSPERSIYGYTF. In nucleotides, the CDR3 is TGTGCCAGCAGCCCCGAGAGAAGTATCTATGGCTACACCTTC.

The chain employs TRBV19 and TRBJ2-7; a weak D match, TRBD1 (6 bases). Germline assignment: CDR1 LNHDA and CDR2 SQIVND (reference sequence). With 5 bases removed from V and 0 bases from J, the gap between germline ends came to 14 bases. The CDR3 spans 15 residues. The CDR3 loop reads CASSRDTTFSYEQYF. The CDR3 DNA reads TGTGCCAGTAGTCGGGACACCACCTTCTCCTACGAGCAGTACTTC. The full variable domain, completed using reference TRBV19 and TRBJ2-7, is DGGITQSPKYLFRKEGQNVTLSCEQNLNHDAMYWYRQDPGQGLRLIYYSQIVNDFQKGDIAEGYSVSREKKESFPLTVTSAQKNPTAFYLCASSRDTTFSYEQYFGPGTRLTVT.

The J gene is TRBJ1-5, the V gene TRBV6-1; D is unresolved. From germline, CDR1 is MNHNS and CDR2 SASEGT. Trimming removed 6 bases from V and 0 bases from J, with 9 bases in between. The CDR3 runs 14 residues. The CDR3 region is CASSAITSNQPQHF. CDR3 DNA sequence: TGTGCCAGCAGCGCCATCACTAGCAATCAGCCCCAGCATTTT.